The entry that follows covers one T cell receptor beta chain sequence. The antigen remains unidentified. Every subset's genomic DNA went evenly onto several immunoSEQ plates. In the authors' workflow: As immunoSEQ supplied junction-only sequences (without quality scores), filtering differed. Profiling relied on immunoSEQ multiplex PCR, and the TCRdb table lists in-frame clones only, not all of them. D and trimming were read from the DNA, whereas the V and J calls and clone size are those reported in that table. The table includes hundreds of thousands of clones, about 92% detected once. Naive CD8 cells comprised CD45RO-negative, CCR7-positively selected cells, excluding terminally differentiated effector memory CD45RA+ cells. The sample comes from a study of shared clonotypes between healthy human individuals. Study-wide points: All-four-donor shared clonotypes had higher generation probabilities than non-shared clonotypes did.

The TCR originated in a man younger than 40 in good health. Sequenced input: naive CD8+ T cells sorted from blood.

Here the CDR3 DNA reads TGTGCCAGCAGCTTAGGAGGGGACGATGGATCCTATGGCTACACCTTC. Protein product: CASSLGGDDGSYGYTF. This rearrangement joins TRBV7-6 to TRBJ1-2; weak D call: TRBD1 (5 bases). The CDR3 runs to 16 residues. Germline loops: CDR1 SGHVS, CDR2 FNYEAQ. Trimming removed 1 base from V and 4 bases from J, with 16 bases in between.